The 18 T cell receptor beta chains reported below all come from one sample, sequenced in a study of T cell responses to AZD1222 COVID-19 vaccine. Some clones are missing from TCRdb's copy, which holds only in-frame ones; the method was immunoSEQ multiplex PCR. The table lists roughly 110,000 clones, around 89% of them singletons. The sequencing used peripheral blood, collected on day 0 of AZD1222 vaccination. All receptors come from an adult in good health.

The J gene is TRBJ1-5, the V gene TRBV28, with unresolved D. Deletions cut 6 bases from V and 2 bases from J, with 11 bases between. Germline CDR1 reads MDHEN; CDR2 reads SYDVKM. This CDR3 has 14 amino acids. CDR3 DNA: TGTGCCAGCAGGAGAGGTGGAGGCAATCAGCCCCAGCATTTT. Residues: CASRRGGGNQPQHF.

V gene TRBV3-1 (or the pseudogene TRBV3-2) combines with J gene TRBJ1-1; D unclear. Germline CDR1 LGHDT, CDR2 YNNKEL (reference sequence). Trimming shortened V by 4 bases and J by 1 base, and 7 bases separated the two germline ends. This CDR3 contains 13 residues. CDR3 sequence reads: CASSLTRNTEAFF. CDR3 DNA: TGTGCCAGCAGCCTCACAAGGAACACTGAAGCTTTCTTT.

This clone was picked up one time. The rearrangement joins TRBV18 to TRBJ2-1, with TRBD2 as a possible D gene (5 bases). The CDR3 extends over 13 amino acids. Germline CDR1 KGHSH, CDR2 LQKENI. V was cut by 5 bases and J by 7 bases, with 12 bases left in between. DNA for the CDR3: TGTGCCAGCTCATCGGAACCGGGGAATGAGCAGTTCTTC. This sequence encodes CASSSEPGNEQFF. Full variable domain (rest looked up from reference TRBV18 and TRBJ2-1): NAGVMQNPRHLVRRRGQEARLRCSPMKGHSHVYWYRQLPEEGLKFMVYLQKENIIDESGMPKERFSAEFPKEGPSILRIQQVVRGDSAAYFCASSSEPGNEQFFGPGTRLTVL.

A few counts support this clone. The chain uses TRBV29-1 and TRBJ1-2; D might be TRBD1 (5 bases). The CDR3 has 16 amino acids. Germline values: CDR1 SQVTM, CDR2 ANQGSEA. The V gene lost 4 bases and the J gene lost 0 bases, with 18 bases spanning the gap. For the CDR3, the DNA is TGCAGCGTTGCACACCGCGCTCGGGGGGCTAACTATGGCTACACCTTC. Amino acids: CSVAHRARGANYGYTF.

The chain is built from TRBV14 and TRBJ1-4; no firm D call. The CDR3 runs 15 residues. In germline, CDR1 is SGHDN, CDR2 FVKESK. Trimming took off 3 bases at V and 0 bases at J, with 8 bases between the two ends. CDR3 sequence: CASSHRGSTNEKLFF. The CDR3 bases are TGTGCCAGCAGCCATCGCGGCTCAACTAATGAAAAACTGTTTTTT.

V is TRBV7-2 and J is TRBJ1-1; 9 bases agree with TRBD1. V was clipped by 6 bases and J by 5 bases; unmatched bases: 4. CDR1 SGHTA and CDR2 FQGNSA come from the germline V gene. This CDR3 is built from 13 residues. The CDR3 sequence is CASRQGAETEAFF. In DNA, the CDR3 is TGTGCCAGCAGACAGGGGGCAGAAACTGAAGCTTTCTTT.

This clone occurred once. V is TRBV2 and J is TRBJ2-2; no clear D. The V gene's germline CDR1 is SNHLY and CDR2 FYNNEI. The CDR3 is made up of 17 amino acids. Trimming shortened V by 3 bases and J by 4 bases, and 18 bases separated the two germline ends. The CDR3 sequence: CASSEGHGPSRTGELFF. The CDR3 region has the DNA TGTGCCAGCAGTGAGGGTCACGGACCTTCCCGCACCGGGGAGCTGTTTTTT.

V and J are TRBV7-2 and TRBJ1-3, with D maybe TRBD1 (6 bases). V was clipped by 5 bases and J by 0 bases, with 11 bases between them. CDR1 is SGHTA and CDR2 is FQGNSA in the germline V gene. The length of the CDR3 is 15 residues. The CDR3 region has the DNA TGTGCCAGCAGCGTGAACAGGGACTCTGGAAACACCATATATTTT. Translated: CASSVNRDSGNTIYF.

This clone was detected only a few times. The gene calls are TRBV27 and TRBJ1-6; D unresolved. The ends were cut back, 0 bases at V and 0 bases at J, with 15 bases in the middle. The germline gives CDR1 MNHEY, CDR2 SMNVEV (reference sequence). This CDR3 is built from 19 residues. The CDR3 sequence is CASSLSVLSGSSYNSPLHF. The CDR3 region has the DNA TGTGCCAGCAGTTTATCGGTGTTGTCGGGGAGCTCCTATAATTCACCCCTCCACTTT.

This rearrangement joins TRBV5-4 to TRBJ2-3; TRBD2 agrees at 9 bases. Trimming took 4 bases from V and 5 from J; bases not matched to a gene: 11. In germline, CDR1 is SGHNT, CDR2 YYREEE (reference sequence). This CDR3 has 16 amino acids. This CDR3 reads CASSLGVAGERDTQYF. Written as DNA, the CDR3 is TGTGCCAGCAGCCTTGGGGTAGCGGGAGAAAGAGATACGCAGTATTTT.

This chain connects TRBV3-1 (or the pseudogene TRBV3-2) to TRBJ2-7; 7 bases line up with TRBD1. This CDR3 is built from 17 residues. Germline assignment: CDR1 LGHDT and CDR2 YNNKEL (reference sequence). V dropped 1 base and J dropped 2; count of bases not matched to a gene: 11. The CDR3 sequence: CASSQGRKTGQAYEQYF. The CDR3 DNA reads TGTGCCAGCAGCCAAGGTAGGAAGACAGGGCAGGCCTACGAGCAGTACTTC.

This sequence joins TRBV11-1 and TRBJ1-4; the D is unclear. The CDR3 sequence is 15 residues long. The germline V gene has CDR1 SGHAT and CDR2 FQDESV (reference sequence). Trimming pared 3 bases from V and 5 bases from J, leaving 13 bases between. CDR3 DNA sequence: TGTGCCAGCAGCTTCTCGGCAGCTCAGAATGAAAAACTGTTTTTT. Its translation is CASSFSAAQNEKLFF.

The chain uses TRBV7-3 and TRBJ2-7; 8 nucleotides match TRBD1. The germline V gene has CDR1 SGHTA and CDR2 FQGTGA. The V and J ends lost 4 bases and 7 bases, in that order; junction bases with no gene match: 6. The CDR3 has 13 residues. CDR3 loop: CASSSGQALEQYF. Here the CDR3 DNA reads TGTGCCAGCAGCTCGGGACAGGCCCTAGAGCAGTACTTC.

The V and J genes are TRBV21-1 and TRBJ2-2; the table's D call of TRBD1 was not tested on the DNA. TRBV21-1 is designated a pseudogene. The CDR3 has 14 residues. CDR3 sequence: CASSPRTGGGELFF. DNA for the CDR3: TGTGCCAGCAGCCCACGGACAGGGGGCGGGGAGCTGTTTTTT.

This chain joins TRBV28 and TRBJ2-7; D possibly corresponds to TRBD2 (6 bases). Germline V CDR1 and CDR2: MDHEN, SYDVKM. The CDR3 is 16 residues long. Between the trimmed V and J ends, which lost 5 bases and 3 bases, there was a span of 20 bases. In DNA form, the CDR3 reads TGTGCCAGCAGTCCCAGTGACGGGACTCCTATCTACGAGCAGTACTTC. Its protein product is CASSPSDGTPIYEQYF.

The chain employs TRBV7-8 and TRBJ2-7; 8 bases agree with TRBD1. The J segment lost 2 bases and the V segment lost 7 bases, leaving 16 bases of the junction unmatched. In germline, CDR1 is SGHVS, CDR2 FQNEAQ. There are 17 residues in the CDR3. CDR3 coding DNA: TGTGCCAGCACCACCGGACAGGGTCTTTCACTAGCCTACGAGCAGTACTTC. This encodes CASTTGQGLSLAYEQYF.

The chain carries TRBV7-6 and TRBJ2-7; D is undetermined. V was clipped by 1 base and J by 0 bases, with 7 bases between them. CDR3 length: 14 residues. Looked up from germline, CDR1 is SGHVS and CDR2 is FNYEAQ. Here the CDR3 DNA reads TGTGCCAGCAGCTTAGTTGATAGCTCCTACGAGCAGTACTTC. This codes for CASSLVDSSYEQYF.

The chain links TRBV5-8 to TRBJ1-3; D unresolved. The CDR3 spans 15 residues. Germline-derived CDR1 and CDR2 are SGHTS and YDEGEE. Trimming took off 0 bases at V and 7 bases at J, with 14 bases between the two ends. Here the CDR3 reads CASSLGANQLNTIYF. DNA of the CDR3: TGTGCCAGCAGCTTGGGAGCGAACCAGCTGAACACCATATATTTT. The whole variable domain, filled in from reference TRBV5-8 and TRBJ1-3, reads EAGVTQSPTHLIKTRGQQATLRCSPISGHTSVYWYQQALGLGLQFLLWYDEGEERNRGNFPPRFSGRQFPNYSSELNVNALELEDSALYLCASSLGANQLNTIYFGEGSWLTVV.